A selection of T cell receptor beta chains follows, all from one sample in a study of control samples from healthy donors and cancer patients. Produced via immunoSEQ multiplex PCR; TCRdb's table is partial and in-frame only. The sample yields around 130,000 clones, roughly nine tenths seen once. The material sequenced was blood. The receptors originated from a man between 50 and 59 years old in good health. Each CDR3 is given with its conserved first and last residue. Each record gives: CDR3 protein, CDR3 DNA, J gene, V gene, D gene, clone size. The D gene is left open where the match is weak. Clone size is shown for a subset of rows, as once, few, many or a class of expanded clone.

CDR3 protein: CASSQANPGVDYGYTF
CDR3 DNA: TGCGCCAGCAGCCAAGCCAACCCGGGGGTAGACTATGGCTACACCTTC
J gene: TRBJ1-2
V gene: TRBV4-3
D gene: .
clone size: .

CDR3 protein: CATSAGLGTDTQYF
CDR3 DNA: TGTGCCACCAGCGCCGGACTGGGCACAGATACGCAGTATTTT
J gene: TRBJ2-3
V gene: TRBV15
D gene: .
clone size: few

CDR3 protein: CASSPSGGPTEAFF
CDR3 DNA: TGCGCCAGCAGCCCGTCAGGGGGGCCGACTGAAGCTTTCTTT
J gene: TRBJ1-1
V gene: TRBV5-1
D gene: TRBD1
clone size: .

CDR3 protein: CSAGTGSTEKLFF
CDR3 DNA: TGCAGCGCGGGGACAGGGTCTACGGAAAAACTGTTTTTT
J gene: TRBJ1-4
V gene: TRBV29-1
D gene: TRBD1
clone size: .

CDR3 protein: CASSPGTGDEQYF
CDR3 DNA: TGTGCCAGCTCACCCGGGACAGGGGACGAGCAGTACTTC
J gene: TRBJ2-7
V gene: TRBV18
D gene: TRBD1
clone size: .

CDR3 protein: CATSDKGTGGFGELFF
CDR3 DNA: TGTGCCACCAGTGATAAAGGGACAGGGGGGTTCGGGGAGCTGTTTTTT
J gene: TRBJ2-2
V gene: TRBV24-1
D gene: TRBD1
clone size: .

CDR3 protein: CASSTDPGRSPYGYTF
CDR3 DNA: TGTGCCAGTAGTACCGACCCGGGTCGGTCCCCCTATGGCTACACCTTC
J gene: TRBJ1-2
V gene: TRBV19
D gene: .
clone size: .

CDR3 protein: CASSQERGLAGVQETQYF
CDR3 DNA: TGTGCCAGCAGCCAAGAAAGGGGACTAGCGGGGGTTCAAGAGACCCAGTACTTC
J gene: TRBJ2-5
V gene: TRBV4-2
D gene: TRBD2
clone size: .

CDR3 protein: CASSQDMGVYEQYF
CDR3 DNA: TGTGCCAGCAGCCAAGATATGGGGGTCTACGAGCAGTACTTC
J gene: TRBJ2-7
V gene: TRBV3-1/TRBV3-2
D gene: .
clone size: .

CDR3 protein: CASSTRQGPREQYF
CDR3 DNA: TGTGCCAGCAGTACCCGACAGGGGCCTAGGGAGCAGTACTTC
J gene: TRBJ2-7
V gene: TRBV27
D gene: TRBD1
clone size: .

CDR3 protein: CASSDQGRGGRETQYF
CDR3 DNA: TGTGCCAGTAGTGACCAGGGGCGGGGGGGCCGAGAGACCCAGTACTTC
J gene: TRBJ2-5
V gene: TRBV19
D gene: TRBD2
clone size: .

CDR3 protein: CASNPGQGAGNTIYF
CDR3 DNA: TGTGCCAGCAATCCCGGACAGGGGGCCGGAAACACCATATATTTT
J gene: TRBJ1-3
V gene: TRBV6-5
D gene: TRBD1
clone size: .

CDR3 protein: CASSPGLAGGRSYNEQFF
CDR3 DNA: TGTGCCAGCAGCCCTGGACTAGCGGGGGGGCGTTCCTACAATGAGCAGTTCTTC
J gene: TRBJ2-1
V gene: TRBV6-2/TRBV6-3
D gene: TRBD2
clone size: .

CDR3 protein: CSVEENRQGEAFF
CDR3 DNA: TGCAGCGTTGAAGAAAACCGACAGGGCGAAGCTTTCTTT
J gene: TRBJ1-1
V gene: TRBV29-1
D gene: TRBD1
clone size: .

CDR3 protein: CASSLSQSYNEQFF
CDR3 DNA: TGTGCCAGCAGCTTATCACAGAGCTACAATGAGCAGTTCTTC
J gene: TRBJ2-1
V gene: TRBV7-2
D gene: .
clone size: .

CDR3 protein: CASSGPGLAGSYQETQYF
CDR3 DNA: TGTGCCAGCAGTGGACCGGGACTAGCGGGTAGTTACCAAGAGACCCAGTACTTC
J gene: TRBJ2-5
V gene: TRBV2
D gene: TRBD2
clone size: .

CDR3 protein: CASRNNEQFF
CDR3 DNA: TGTGCCAGCCGAAACAATGAGCAGTTCTTC
J gene: TRBJ2-1
V gene: TRBV2
D gene: .
clone size: .

CDR3 protein: CASSTGQDYGYTF
CDR3 DNA: TGTGCCAGCAGTACGGGTCAGGACTATGGCTACACCTTC
J gene: TRBJ1-2
V gene: TRBV27
D gene: .
clone size: .

CDR3 protein: CASSLERKNTEAFF
CDR3 DNA: TGTGCCAGCAGCTTAGAACGGAAGAACACTGAAGCTTTCTTT
J gene: TRBJ1-1
V gene: TRBV7-2
D gene: .
clone size: .

CDR3 protein: CAWSSGPSYRVGQNIQYF
CDR3 DNA: TGTGCCTGGAGTTCGGGGCCATCTTACAGGGTCGGGCAAAACATTCAGTACTTC
J gene: TRBJ2-4
V gene: TRBV30
D gene: .
clone size: .

CDR3 protein: CASSPSRPGGWGYTF
CDR3 DNA: TGTGCCAGCAGCCCCAGCCGGCCGGGTGGGTGGGGCTACACCTTC
J gene: TRBJ1-2
V gene: TRBV7-9
D gene: .
clone size: once

CDR3 protein: CAWSAGHINTEAFF
CDR3 DNA: TGTGCCTGGAGTGCCGGACACATAAACACTGAAGCTTTCTTT
J gene: TRBJ1-1
V gene: TRBV30
D gene: .
clone size: .

CDR3 protein: CASSRSGIQTYEQYF
CDR3 DNA: TGTGCCAGCAGCCGGTCGGGGATACAAACCTACGAGCAGTACTTC
J gene: TRBJ2-7
V gene: TRBV3-1/TRBV3-2
D gene: .
clone size: .

CDR3 protein: CASSGAAYNEQFF
CDR3 DNA: TGTGCCAGCAGCGGGGCAGCCTACAATGAGCAGTTCTTC
J gene: TRBJ2-1
V gene: TRBV25-1
D gene: .
clone size: .

CDR3 protein: CASSLHGQTYEQYF
CDR3 DNA: TGTGCCAGCAGCCTACACGGACAGACCTACGAGCAGTACTTC
J gene: TRBJ2-7
V gene: TRBV3-1/TRBV3-2
D gene: .
clone size: .

CDR3 protein: CASSLRGGVETQYF
CDR3 DNA: TGTGCCAGCAGCTTACGGGGGGGCGTGGAGACCCAGTACTTC
J gene: TRBJ2-5
V gene: TRBV11-2
D gene: TRBD2
clone size: many

CDR3 protein: CASSPTGNQPQHF
CDR3 DNA: TGTGCCAGCAGTCCGACAGGGAATCAGCCCCAGCATTTT
J gene: TRBJ1-5
V gene: TRBV6-6
D gene: TRBD1
clone size: .

CDR3 protein: CASTGTGGGQPQHF
CDR3 DNA: TGTGCCAGCACCGGGACAGGGGGAGGTCAGCCCCAGCATTTT
J gene: TRBJ1-5
V gene: TRBV2
D gene: TRBD1
clone size: .

CDR3 protein: CASSQDRVDYGYTF
CDR3 DNA: TGTGCCAGCTCACAGGACAGGGTTGACTATGGCTACACCTTC
J gene: TRBJ1-2
V gene: TRBV18
D gene: TRBD1
clone size: .

CDR3 protein: CASSLSSVSYEQYF
CDR3 DNA: TGTGCCAGCAGTTTATCCAGCGTCTCCTACGAGCAGTACTTC
J gene: TRBJ2-7
V gene: TRBV27
D gene: .
clone size: .

CDR3 protein: CASSLIWTAYEQYF
CDR3 DNA: TGTGCCAGCAGCTTGATTTGGACAGCCTACGAGCAGTACTTC
J gene: TRBJ2-7
V gene: TRBV5-5
D gene: .
clone size: .

CDR3 protein: CASSTSDTEAFF
CDR3 DNA: TGTGCCAGCAGTACCAGTGACACTGAAGCTTTCTTT
J gene: TRBJ1-1
V gene: TRBV6-2/TRBV6-3
D gene: .
clone size: .

CDR3 protein: CASSPGQGLGSYEQYF
CDR3 DNA: TGTGCCAGCAGCCCTGGACAGGGGCTGGGTTCCTACGAGCAGTACTTC
J gene: TRBJ2-7
V gene: TRBV5-5
D gene: TRBD1
clone size: .

CDR3 protein: CSASVTAGELFF
CDR3 DNA: TGCAGTGCTAGTGTAACAGCCGGGGAGCTGTTTTTT
J gene: TRBJ2-2
V gene: TRBV20-1
D gene: .
clone size: .

CDR3 protein: CASSFTGGSETQYF
CDR3 DNA: TGTGCCAGCAGCTTTACAGGGGGCTCAGAGACCCAGTACTTC
J gene: TRBJ2-5
V gene: TRBV9
D gene: TRBD1
clone size: .

CDR3 protein: CASSVGQKGNYGYTF
CDR3 DNA: TGTGCCAGCAGCGTAGGACAGAAAGGCAACTATGGCTACACCTTC
J gene: TRBJ1-2
V gene: TRBV9
D gene: .
clone size: .

CDR3 protein: CASSLETSSTDTQYF
CDR3 DNA: TGTGCCAGCAGCTTAGAGACATCTAGCACAGATACGCAGTATTTT
J gene: TRBJ2-3
V gene: TRBV7-9
D gene: .
clone size: .

CDR3 protein: CASSVYNEQFF
CDR3 DNA: TGTGCCAGCAGTGTTTACAATGAGCAGTTCTTC
J gene: TRBJ2-1
V gene: TRBV2
D gene: .
clone size: .

CDR3 protein: CASSLGLQGGTGELFF
CDR3 DNA: TGTGCCAGCAGCTTGGGGCTACAGGGTGGCACCGGGGAGCTGTTTTTT
J gene: TRBJ2-2
V gene: TRBV5-6
D gene: .
clone size: once

CDR3 protein: CASSGWEGDSPLHF
CDR3 DNA: TGTGCCAGCAGTGGTTGGGAGGGGGATTCACCCCTCCACTTT
J gene: TRBJ1-6
V gene: TRBV28
D gene: .
clone size: .

CDR3 protein: CASSAGQGPYEQYF
CDR3 DNA: TGTGCCAGCAGTGCGGGACAGGGCCCCTACGAGCAGTACTTC
J gene: TRBJ2-7
V gene: TRBV27
D gene: TRBD1
clone size: .

CDR3 protein: CASSRSRPGTGGAWGQFF
CDR3 DNA: TGCGCCAGCAGCCGCTCCAGGCCAGGGACAGGGGGCGCCTGGGGACAGTTCTTC
J gene: TRBJ2-1
V gene: TRBV4-3
D gene: TRBD1
clone size: .

CDR3 protein: CASSPRTGSEQFF
CDR3 DNA: TGTGCCAGCAGCCCTAGGACAGGGAGTGAGCAGTTCTTC
J gene: TRBJ2-1
V gene: TRBV7-8
D gene: TRBD1
clone size: once

CDR3 protein: CASRISETWDSPSAGFSPLHF
CDR3 DNA: TGTGCCAGCAGAATAAGTGAGACTTGGGACAGTCCATCAGCGGGCTTTTCACCCCTCCACTTT
J gene: TRBJ1-6
V gene: TRBV14
D gene: TRBD1
clone size: .

CDR3 protein: CASSDSGDSPNSGNTIYF
CDR3 DNA: TGTGCCAGCAGTGACTCCGGGGACAGCCCCAACTCTGGAAACACCATATATTTT
J gene: TRBJ1-3
V gene: TRBV6-4
D gene: TRBD1
clone size: .

CDR3 protein: CAISTKGLAGANTGELFF
CDR3 DNA: TGTGCCATCAGTACAAAGGGACTAGCGGGCGCGAACACCGGGGAGCTGTTTTTT
J gene: TRBJ2-2
V gene: TRBV10-3
D gene: TRBD2
clone size: once

CDR3 protein: CASSPRGAGYEQYF
CDR3 DNA: TGTGCCAGCAGTCCCCGGGGGGCGGGTTACGAGCAGTACTTC
J gene: TRBJ2-7
V gene: TRBV25-1
D gene: .
clone size: .

CDR3 protein: CASSIVLTGPYEQYF
CDR3 DNA: TGTGCCAGTAGTATAGTATTGACAGGCCCCTACGAGCAGTACTTC
J gene: TRBJ2-7
V gene: TRBV19
D gene: .
clone size: .

CDR3 protein: CASTAPSSGADTQYF
CDR3 DNA: TGTGCCAGCACGGCCCCATCTAGCGGGGCAGATACGCAGTATTTT
J gene: TRBJ2-3
V gene: TRBV2
D gene: TRBD2
clone size: .

CDR3 protein: CASSLEARGTQYF
CDR3 DNA: TGTGCCAGCAGTTTAGAGGCCAGAGGTACGCAGTATTTT
J gene: TRBJ2-3
V gene: TRBV28
D gene: .
clone size: .

CDR3 protein: CASSSQGTNEKLFF
CDR3 DNA: TGTGCCAGCAGCTCGCAGGGAACTAATGAAAAACTGTTTTTT
J gene: TRBJ1-4
V gene: TRBV7-2
D gene: .
clone size: .

CDR3 protein: CASSIRQSTDTQYF
CDR3 DNA: TGTGCCAGTAGTATAAGACAGAGCACAGATACGCAGTATTTT
J gene: TRBJ2-3
V gene: TRBV19
D gene: .
clone size: .

CDR3 protein: CASSPLAAGVTGELFF
CDR3 DNA: TGTGCCAGCAGCCCCCTTGCAGCGGGGGTCACCGGGGAGCTGTTTTTT
J gene: TRBJ2-2
V gene: TRBV7-6
D gene: TRBD2
clone size: .

CDR3 protein: CASNPLDRTGMGNTEAFF
CDR3 DNA: TGTGCCAGCAACCCCCTCGACCGGACAGGGATGGGGAACACTGAAGCTTTCTTT
J gene: TRBJ1-1
V gene: TRBV27
D gene: TRBD1
clone size: .

CDR3 protein: CASSSRNEQYF
CDR3 DNA: TGTGCCAGCAGCAGCAGGAACGAGCAGTACTTC
J gene: TRBJ2-7
V gene: TRBV11-2
D gene: .
clone size: .

CDR3 protein: CASSLLGLAGDTQYF
CDR3 DNA: TGCGCCAGCAGCTTGTTGGGCCTAGCGGGGGATACGCAGTATTTT
J gene: TRBJ2-3
V gene: TRBV5-1
D gene: TRBD2
clone size: .

CDR3 protein: CASRGPSVNQPQHF
CDR3 DNA: TGTGCCAGTCGTGGGCCTTCTGTCAATCAGCCCCAGCATTTT
J gene: TRBJ1-5
V gene: TRBV19
D gene: .
clone size: .

CDR3 protein: CASANGGGLREQYF
CDR3 DNA: TGTGCCAGCGCCAATGGGGGGGGCCTAAGGGAGCAGTACTTC
J gene: TRBJ2-7
V gene: TRBV6-5
D gene: .
clone size: .

CDR3 protein: CASSSDRGLEKLFF
CDR3 DNA: TGTGCCAGCAGCTCGGACAGGGGGCTTGAAAAACTGTTTTTT
J gene: TRBJ1-4
V gene: TRBV9
D gene: TRBD1
clone size: .